Each of the 16 T cell receptor beta chains below was sequenced from the same sample in a study of T cell responses to AZD1222 COVID-19 vaccine (dated by TCRdb to the early 2020s). The library was produced with the immunoSEQ multiplex PCR assay. TCRdb provides this immuneACCESS table in a form limited to in-frame rearrangements. Some clones are lacking; in checked studies, under half of them reflect an unresolved V gene, and why the rest are absent is not known. The sample records tens of thousands of clones, around nine tenths of which are singletons. The ten largest clones represent 11% of the sample. The label giving this sample's time point can be read as: about 28 days (+/-7) after the second vaccine dose. The sample here was peripheral blood, taken 28 days after the second AZD1222 dose. The receptors here all came from an adult who received the AZD1222 COVID-19 vaccine.

Of note for this clone: A read error is possible here, since a much larger clone lies one base away. Other DNA sequences in this specimen translate into the identical CDR3. The chain is built from TRBV2 and TRBJ2-7; a possible D gene is TRBD1 (6 bases). Germline-derived CDR1 and CDR2 are SNHLY and FYNNEI. This CDR3 has 16 amino acids. CDR3 sequence reads: CASNQGPNRPSYEQYF. Here the CDR3 DNA reads TGTGCCAGCAACCAGGGGCCCAATCGTCCCTCCTACGAACAGTACTTC.

The J gene is TRBJ1-6, the V gene TRBV11-2; no clear D gene. The V gene's germline CDR1 is SGHAT and CDR2 FQNNGV. The length of the CDR3 is 15 residues. V was cut by 5 bases and J by 9 bases, with 17 bases left in between. This CDR3 is CASSPWTSRSSPLHF. The CDR3 DNA reads TGTGCCAGCAGCCCTTGGACCTCGAGGAGTTCACCCCTCCACTTT. The whole variable domain, remainder taken from reference TRBV11-2 and TRBJ1-6, is EAGVAQSPRYKIIEKRQSVAFWCNPISGHATLYWYQQILGQGPKLLIQFQNNGVVDDSQLPKDRFSAERLKGVDSTLKIQPAKLEDSAVYLCASSPWTSRSSPLHFGNGTRLTVT.

V is TRBV5-1 and J is TRBJ2-1; D may be TRBD1 or TRBD2 (5 bases each). CDR1 SGHRS and CDR2 YFSETQ come from the germline V gene. There are 15 residues in the CDR3. V lost 1 base and J lost 3, with 11 bases in between. Here the CDR3 DNA reads TGCGCCAGCAGCTTGAGAGGGGACGGCTACAATGAGCAGTTCTTC. This gives the protein CASSLRGDGYNEQFF. The variable domain in full, completed from reference TRBV5-1 and TRBJ2-1, reads KAGVTQTPRYLIKTRGQQVTLSCSPISGHRSVSWYQQTPGQGLQFLFEYFSETQRNKGNFPGRFSGRQFSNSRSEMNVSTLELGDSALYLCASSLRGDGYNEQFFGPGTRLTVL.

The genes are TRBV5-6 and TRBJ1-4, with TRBD1 as a possible D gene (6 bases). Germline CDR1 SGHDT, CDR2 YYEEEE. Trimming left V 4 bases short and J 7 bases short, with 17 bases between. This CDR3 region has 15 residues. CDR3 loop: CASSAQGFLGEKLFF. The DNA of the CDR3 is TGTGCCAGCAGCGCCCAGGGGTTTTTAGGTGAAAAACTGTTTTTT.

This chain uses TRBV2 with TRBJ1-3; the D gene is possibly TRBD1 (5 bases). The germline V and J ends were trimmed by 2 bases and 4 bases, with 15 bases remaining between them. There are 16 residues in the CDR3. Per the germline V gene, CDR1 is SNHLY and CDR2 is FYNNEI. The CDR3 reads CASSEYGRAGGNTIYF. CDR3 coding DNA: TGTGCCAGCAGTGAATACGGCAGGGCAGGGGGAAACACCATATATTTT.

The CDR3 DNA is TGTGCCAGTAGTACCGAGGGTTCTAGCACAGATACGCAGTATTTT. Translated, it gives CASSTEGSSTDTQYF. This chain uses TRBV19 with TRBJ2-3; the D gene is possibly TRBD2 (5 bases). V gave up 4 bases and J gave up 0 bases, with 11 bases separating them. Per germline, CDR1 LNHDA and CDR2 SQIVND (reference sequence). CDR3 length: 15 residues.

This chain uses TRBV2 with TRBJ1-5; a weak D match, TRBD1 (5 bases). Germline V CDR1 and CDR2: SNHLY, FYNNEI. The CDR3 covers 16 residues. Trimming left V 6 bases short and J 5 bases short, with 20 bases between. CDR3 sequence: CASRDPRRGRDQPQHF. The CDR3 DNA is TGTGCCAGCAGGGACCCCCGGCGGGGACGGGATCAGCCCCAGCATTTT.

The rearrangement joins TRBV18 to TRBJ1-4; TRBD1 aligns across 10 bases. V lost 4 bases, J lost 5 bases, and 16 bases stayed unmatched. This CDR3 comprises 19 residues. CDR1 and CDR2 (germline): KGHSH, LQKENI. The CDR3 reads CASSLLARTGTGVNEKLFF. As DNA, the CDR3 is TGTGCCAGCTCACTTCTCGCAAGGACCGGGACAGGGGTAAATGAAAAACTGTTTTTT. The complete variable domain, with remaining parts taken from reference TRBV18 and TRBJ1-4, reads NAGVMQNPRHLVRRRGQEARLRCSPMKGHSHVYWYRQLPEEGLKFMVYLQKENIIDESGMPKERFSAEFPKEGPSILRIQQVVRGDSAAYFCASSLLARTGTGVNEKLFFGSGTQLSVL.

CDR3 loop: CASSWDSNEKLFF. CDR3 bases: TGTGCCAGCAGTTGGGACAGTAATGAAAAACTGTTTTTT. This rearrangement joins TRBV6-5 to TRBJ1-4, with 7 positions matching TRBD1. CDR3 size: 13 residues. V lost 4 bases, J lost 4 bases, and 0 bases stayed unmatched. Germline CDR1 MNHEY, CDR2 SVGAGI.

This clone was seen just once. The rearrangement links TRBV2 to TRBJ1-1; 9 nucleotides match TRBD1. CDR1 SNHLY and CDR2 FYNNEI come from the germline V gene. J gave up 6 bases and V 6 bases, and 5 bases lay outside the gene matches. This CDR3 is built from 13 residues. CDR3 sequence (DNA): TGTGCCAGCAGAGGACAGGGGTCGGCTGAAGCTTTCTTT. Translation: CASRGQGSAEAFF.

The genes are TRBV24-1 and TRBJ2-1; TRBD2 aligns across 8 bases. This CDR3 has 16 amino acids. Germline V gene sequence: CDR1 KGHDR, CDR2 SFDVKD. J was trimmed by 2 bases and V by 6 bases; bases with no gene match: 8. CDR3 sequence reads: CATSRDSGNTYNEQFF. CDR3 sequence (DNA): TGTGCCACCAGTCGGGATAGCGGGAACACCTACAATGAGCAGTTCTTC.

V gene TRBV7-9 combines with J gene TRBJ2-1; TRBD1 matches 7 bases. Trimming removed 5 bases from V and 4 bases from J; junction bases left unmatched: 8. The CDR3 spans 15 residues. Germline-derived CDR1 and CDR2 are SEHNR and FQNEAQ (reference sequence). CDR3 in amino acids: CASSRQGGGYNEQFF. Here the CDR3 DNA reads TGTGCCAGCAGCCGACAGGGTGGAGGATACAATGAGCAGTTCTTC.

This chain uses TRBV13 with TRBJ1-2, with 10 bases aligning to TRBD1. This CDR3 has 13 residues. Germline trimming cut 4 bases from V and 5 bases from J; bases unmatched to any gene: 1. Germline CDR1 reads PRHDT; CDR2 reads FYEKMQ (reference sequence). CDR3 loop: CASSWDRGYGYTF. The CDR3 DNA is TGTGCCAGCAGCTGGGACAGGGGATATGGCTACACCTTC.

This clone was recorded once. The chain combines TRBV11-2 with TRBJ2-1, with 8 bases identical to TRBD2. CDR1 SGHAT and CDR2 FQNNGV come from the germline V gene. This CDR3 comprises 15 residues. V was pared by 4 bases and J by 5 bases, with 7 bases of the junction left unmatched. CDR3 loop: CASSSRGVLNNEQFF. CDR3 bases: TGTGCCAGCAGCTCGCGGGGGGTGTTAAACAATGAGCAGTTCTTC.

V and J are TRBV7-3 and TRBJ2-1; 9 bases map to TRBD2. V lost 1 base, J lost 4 bases, and 2 bases stayed unmatched. The CDR3 runs 15 residues. CDR1 is SGHTA, CDR2 FQGTGA, per germline. CDR3 sequence (DNA): TGTGCCAGCAGCTTAAGGCGGGAGGGTTACAATGAGCAGTTCTTC. Its translation is CASSLRREGYNEQFF.

In its sample, this clone was seen once. The rearrangement joins TRBV29-1 to TRBJ2-1, with D perhaps TRBD1 (5 bases). The CDR3 consists of 11 residues. CDR1 SQVTM and CDR2 ANQGSEA come from the germline V gene. The germline V and J ends were trimmed by 2 bases and 7 bases, with 6 bases remaining between them. CDR3 loop: CSVEQGNEQFF. In DNA, the CDR3 is TGCAGCGTTGAACAGGGTAATGAGCAGTTCTTC.